One sample yielded the 24 T cell receptor beta chains listed below, sequenced in a study of T cell repertoires in cytomegalovirus infection. From the reads, TCRdb called clonotypes with MiXCR, one entry per CDR3 protein. Here the sample spans around 800,000 distinct CDR3 sequences, 30% to 35% being singletons. These receptors are not linked to any known antigen. The sequencing here drew on cultured CD8+ T cells from PBMCs, taken from culture after CMV antigen stimulation. These receptor sequences come from a human donor in good health (CMV status not recorded). Some clones in this sample may be carry-over from other donors' samples.

The chain combines TRBV4-1 with TRBJ1-1, with TRBD1 identical over 10 bases. The CDR3 totals 16 residues. V lost 8 bases and J lost 5; bases outside the gene matches: 14. Germline V lookup: CDR1 MGHRA, CDR2 YSYEKL. The CDR3 DNA is TGCGCCAGCCAGAGACAGGGGGCAATGAGTAGGACTGAAGCTTTCTTT. Amino acid sequence: CASQRQGAMSRTEAFF.

This clonotype was counted once. The chain recombines TRBV12-3 or TRBV12-4 with TRBJ2-7, with D unclear. Trimming took 3 bases from V and 5 from J, leaving 11 bases between them. The CDR3 covers 13 residues. The CDR3 region is CASSLGTLHEQYF. For the CDR3, the DNA is TGTGCCAGCAGTTTGGGCACCCTCCACGAGCAGTACTTC.

In this sample, this clonotype turned up a few times. The chain carries TRBV7-9 and TRBJ2-6; possible D gene TRBD1, 6 bases. Trimming shortened V by 3 bases and J by 4 bases, and 13 bases separated the two germline ends. The CDR3 runs 16 residues. CDR1 and CDR2 (germline): SEHNR, FQNEAQ (reference sequence). The CDR3 reads CASSLAAGEGANVLTF. Here the CDR3 DNA reads TGTGCCAGCAGCTTGGCAGCAGGGGAAGGGGCCAACGTCCTGACTTTC.

This clonotype was observed a handful of times. The chain has TRBV7-9 and TRBJ1-2, with 8 bases lining up with TRBD1. The CDR3 length is 14 residues. The V gene's germline CDR1 is SEHNR and CDR2 FQNEAQ (reference sequence). V trimming: 5 bases; J trimming: 4 bases; junction bases outside the gene matches: 6. The CDR3 coding sequence is TGTGCCAGCAGCAACCCCGACAGGGGCTATGGCTACACCTTC. Protein sequence: CASSNPDRGYGYTF.

The rearrangement joins TRBV5-1 to TRBJ2-1, with 14 bases identical to TRBD2. The trim removed 6 bases at V and 8 bases at J, leaving 4 bases unmatched. Germline CDR1 reads SGHRS; CDR2 reads YFSETQ. CDR3 length equals 14 residues. The CDR3 loop is CASKWTSGGYEQFF. The CDR3 DNA is TGCGCCAGCAAATGGACTAGCGGGGGGTATGAGCAGTTCTTC.

There are a few counts of this clonotype. The rearrangement links TRBV20-1 to TRBJ2-1; no definite D call. Trimming cost V 2 bases and J 8 bases, with 13 bases left between them. The CDR3 consists of 13 residues. The germline V gene encodes CDR1 DFQATT and CDR2 SNEGSKA (reference sequence). The CDR3 nucleotides read TGCAGTGCTAGACCCCTGAGTGGCTATGAGCAGTTCTTC. Translated: CSARPLSGYEQFF.

This chain links TRBV5-6 with TRBJ2-1; D is perhaps TRBD1 or TRBD2 (5 bases each). The CDR3 is 16 residues long. V lost 4 bases to trimming and J lost 2 bases, with 16 bases between them. The germline CDR1 and CDR2 sequences are SGHDT and YYEEEE. The CDR3 DNA reads TGTGCCAGCAGCCCCAGGGAGTCAGAACCCTACAATGAGCAGTTCTTC. It yields the protein CASSPRESEPYNEQFF.

The rearrangement uses TRBV11-2 and TRBJ1-2; TRBD1 aligns across 7 bases. The CDR3 covers 16 residues. After removal of 5 bases from V and 4 bases from J, the junction contained 13 bases not matched to a gene. Germline V gives CDR1 SGHAT, CDR2 FQNNGV. The CDR3 is CASSLRVTGTGYGYTF. DNA of the CDR3: TGTGCCAGCAGCCTTCGAGTGACAGGGACCGGCTATGGCTACACCTTC.

This clonotype was recorded many times. This sequence joins TRBV7-9 and TRBJ2-3; TRBD1 aligns across 11 bases. The length of the CDR3 is 16 residues. From germline, CDR1 is SEHNR and CDR2 FQNEAQ (reference sequence). The V and J ends lost 5 bases and 4 bases, in that order; junction bases with no gene match: 8. The CDR3 sequence: CASSHPRDRGSDTQYF. CDR3 in DNA: TGTGCCAGCAGCCATCCCCGGGACAGGGGGTCAGATACGCAGTATTTT.

The rearrangement joins TRBV7-8 to TRBJ2-5; D tentatively reads TRBD1 or TRBD2 (5 bases each). Germline V gene data show CDR1 as SGHVS and CDR2 as FQNEAQ. This CDR3 has 12 amino acids. Trimming left V 7 bases short and J 5 bases short, with 11 bases between. The CDR3 region has the DNA TGTGCCAGCACGGGACCACGGGAGACCCAGTACTTC. Translating gives CASTGPRETQYF.

J is TRBJ1-3 and V is TRBV19; 7 bases fit TRBD1. CDR1 LNHDA and CDR2 SQIVND come from the germline V gene (reference sequence). The CDR3 is made up of 16 amino acids. Germline trimming cut 3 bases from V and 0 bases from J; bases unmatched to any gene: 5. This chain's CDR3 is CASSIFGTASGNTIYF. The DNA of the CDR3 is TGTGCCAGTAGTATCTTCGGGACAGCCTCTGGAAACACCATATATTTT. Supplemented by reference TRBV19 and TRBJ1-3, the full variable domain reads DGGITQSPKYLFRKEGQNVTLSCEQNLNHDAMYWYRQDPGQGLRLIYYSQIVNDFQKGDIAEGYSVSREKKESFPLTVTSAQKNPTAFYLCASSIFGTASGNTIYFGEGSWLTVV.

The chain links TRBV27 to TRBJ2-1, with TRBD2 identical over 12 bases. CDR3 size: 16 residues. Losses at the gene ends were 4 bases for V and 9 bases for J; bases not matched to a gene: 10. CDR1 MNHEY and CDR2 SMNVEV come from the germline V gene (reference sequence). For the CDR3, the DNA is TGTGCCAGCAGTTCCCTCCTAGCGGGGGGGCCAGCTGAGCAGTTCTTC. This translates into CASSSLLAGGPAEQFF.

This clonotype was picked up a small number of times. This chain joins TRBV12-3 or TRBV12-4 and TRBJ2-1, with no clear D. Trimming left V 5 bases short and J 0 bases short, with 11 bases between. This CDR3 spans 15 amino acids. The CDR3 is CASSPFRSSYNEQFF. CDR3 coding DNA: TGTGCCAGCAGTCCGTTTCGAAGCTCCTACAATGAGCAGTTCTTC.

This clonotype was observed at least ten times. The J gene is TRBJ1-1, the V gene TRBV5-5; D gene unclear. V dropped 4 bases and J dropped 4 bases, with 14 bases sitting between them. This CDR3 is 14 amino acids long. In germline, CDR1 is SGHKS, CDR2 YYEKEE (reference sequence). DNA for the CDR3: TGTGCCAGCAGCCAGAGACATGGCGGCACTGAAGCTTTCTTT. This sequence encodes CASSQRHGGTEAFF.

The rearrangement uses TRBV11-2 and TRBJ2-5; D is unresolved. From germline, CDR1 is SGHAT and CDR2 FQNNGV. The CDR3 is 15 amino acids. The V and J ends lost 5 bases and 1 base respectively, with 14 bases between them. The CDR3 here is CASSPQRRTQETQYF. CDR3 nucleotide sequence: TGTGCCAGCAGCCCACAGCGAAGAACCCAAGAGACCCAGTACTTC.

In this sample, this clonotype turned up a few times. The chain recombines TRBV2 with TRBJ1-1; no definite D call. The germline gives CDR1 SNHLY, CDR2 FYNNEI. This CDR3 comprises 11 residues. V dropped 6 bases and J dropped 4 bases, with 6 bases sitting between them. CDR3 loop: CASRRATEAFF. CDR3 coding DNA: TGTGCCAGCAGGAGGGCCACTGAAGCTTTCTTT.

The genes are TRBV12-3 or TRBV12-4 and TRBJ2-3; 7 bases match TRBD2. The CDR3 consists of 17 residues. J gave up 0 bases and V 6 bases, and 12 bases lay outside the gene matches. The CDR3 DNA reads as TGTGCCAGCAGCCCACAAACCCTAGCGGAAAGCACAGATACGCAGTATTTT. Translation: CASSPQTLAESTDTQYF.

This clonotype was observed a handful of times. The chain couples TRBV12-3 or TRBV12-4 to TRBJ1-1; D call uncertain. Trimming cost V 1 base and J 7 bases, with 7 bases left between them. This CDR3 spans 12 amino acids. The CDR3 DNA follows: TGTGCCAGCAGTTTAGGGTATTTTGAAGCTTTCTTT. This encodes CASSLGYFEAFF.

This clonotype was found a few times. This chain connects TRBV6-5 to TRBJ1-2; unclear D gene. Trimming stripped 0 bases from V and 8 bases from J, with 19 bases between. This CDR3 has 16 amino acids. The germline gives CDR1 MNHEY, CDR2 SVGAGI. CDR3 region: CASSYSSGLPLGGYTF. The DNA of the CDR3 is TGTGCCAGCAGTTACTCATCGGGCTTACCCCTCGGGGGCTACACCTTC.

CDR3 in DNA: TGTGCCAGCAGCTCGCCGGGACCCCTTCGGGAGACCCAGTACTTC. It is translated as CASSSPGPLRETQYF. The gene calls are TRBV12-3 or TRBV12-4 and TRBJ2-5, with D perhaps matching TRBD1 or TRBD2 (5 bases each). V gave up 6 bases and J gave up 5 bases, with 19 bases separating them. The length of the CDR3 is 15 residues.

For the CDR3, the DNA is TGTGCCAGCAGTTACGGGACTAGCGGAGACAATGAGCAGTTCTTC. Translation gives CASSYGTSGDNEQFF. This chain connects TRBV6-6 to TRBJ2-1, with 11 bases lining up with TRBD2. V trimming: 2 bases; J trimming: 5 bases; junction bases outside the gene matches: 2. There are 15 residues in the CDR3. Germline V gives CDR1 MNHNY, CDR2 SVGAGI (reference sequence).

This chain links TRBV6-5 with TRBJ2-1, with 12 bases lining up with TRBD2. Trimming took 2 bases from V and 9 from J; bases not matched to a gene: 5. Per germline, CDR1 MNHEY and CDR2 SVGAGI. The CDR3 has 15 amino acids. The DNA for the CDR3 is TGTGCCAGCAGTTACATGGCTAGCGGGGGGGGTGAGCAGTTCTTC. Translation: CASSYMASGGGEQFF.

This clonotype was picked up a small number of times. The V and J genes are TRBV20-1 and TRBJ2-1, with 11 bases aligning to TRBD1. Germline V gives CDR1 DFQATT, CDR2 SNEGSKA (reference sequence). The CDR3 spans 18 residues. V shed 5 bases and J 7 bases; nucleotides not matched to a gene: 19. CDR3 DNA sequence: TGCAGTGCTGAGCGTGGGACAGGGGGAGTAGTTATGAGGAATGAGCAGTTCTTC. Protein: CSAERGTGGVVMRNEQFF.

This clonotype was recorded at least ten times. The chain recombines TRBV6-1 with TRBJ2-1, with D unclear. Trimming left V 5 bases short and J 2 bases short, with 10 bases between. Germline-derived CDR1 and CDR2 are MNHNS and SASEGT. CDR3 size: 14 residues. The CDR3 is CASSNSPTYNEQFF. For the CDR3, the DNA is TGTGCCAGCAGTAATAGCCCAACCTACAATGAGCAGTTCTTC.